This T cell receptor (beta chain) was observed in a study of CD8+CD57+ T cells in acquired aplastic anemia (dated by TCRdb to 2016 to 2019). Background for the entire study: On average, sorted CD4+ and CD8+ cells yielded around 3.4 ug of extracted DNA, with a range of about 0.17 to 27.4 ug. CD8+CD57+ expansion was defined as a frequency above the mean frequency observed in healthy subjects. Paper-wide results and their limitations: Around 27 CD8+ CDR3 sequences were found in both patients and controls but appeared to be highly expressed in patients and within the immunodominant clones of the patients. CD8+ Simpson's diversity did not differ significantly between patients and healthy controls (P=0.060).

This clonotype came up many times. Its antigen is not yet known. Base quality data are lacking; no much larger clone is found one base away. Expansion of CD8+CD57+ cells had been shown by flow cytometry in the patients chosen for sequencing. Severe acquired aplastic anemia was diagnosed in all patients according to International Study of Aplastic Anemia and Agranulocytosis and Camitta criteria. Patients had received no therapy at the time of blood sampling. TCR repertoires of sorted CD4+ and CD8+ blood T cells from severe aplastic anemia patients and healthy subjects were deep-sequenced in the study. Patients were enrolled under clinicaltrials.gov protocols 00001620, 01623167, 00001397, 00071045, 00081523 and 00961064 in the USA. Ficoll-Paque density gradient centrifugation was used to isolate peripheral blood mononuclear cells. Before DNA extraction, CD4+ and CD8+ T cells were sorted with FACS or magnetic beads.

TCR beta VDJ combination and CDR3 sequence profiling used genomic DNA as the template. An Illumina HiSeq 2000 was used for TCR repertoire sequencing. Processing in the source paper ran as follows. TRBV/TRBJ rearrangement plots, CDR3 size and DJ length profiles, and Simpson's diversity index were used to evaluate the repertoires. The most abundant DNA sequence in the deep sequencing data was taken as the immunodominant clone. CDR3 amino acid sequences were checked for sharing across subjects and were also compared against the VDJdb database and published repertoires. In-frame beta chains were kept once TCRdb had trimmed the public reads at Q25 with fastp and called clones with MiXCR. Merged by CDR3 protein, the rows form single entries marked with the most common genes and DNA. The V and J calls were determined by TCRdb, not by the authors. This sample gives under 150,000 distinct CDR3 sequences in total; nearly 40% of them show up just once. Over 2% of the sample goes to the ten largest clones.

The sequencing input was sorted CD4+, CD8+, or CD8+CD57+ T cells (not recorded which) from PBMCs. The sequence was obtained from a human donor with aplastic anemia.

The DNA reads TGTGCCAGCAGTCCCCAGGGATCCGAGCAGTACTTC. Its coded protein is CASSPQGSEQYF. This receptor chain uses TRBV2 and TRBJ2-7; the D gene is perhaps TRBD1, from 5 matching bases. V is pared back by 5 bases and J by 6 bases, with 11 bases lying between the germline termini. Based on the germline V gene, the CDR1 and CDR2 sequences are SNHLY and FYNNEI. The CDR3 has 12 amino acids, counting the end cysteine and phenylalanine. The sequence is cut down to CDR3 DNA, 36 bases in frame from base 1.